Only a few counts were recorded for the clone carrying this T cell receptor beta chain. The data are from a study of blood T cell repertoires in COVID-19. Across the whole study: Acute-phase and convalescent COVID-19 samples originated in the United States, Italy and Spain. Sources were T cells, B-cell-depleted T cells, or PBMCs; the material itself was cDNA or gDNA.

Followed longitudinally, the Seattle patients had been enrolled during active infection. Original data processing: Nucleated cell counts were estimated from reference gene primer amplification. Using immunoSEQ multiplex PCR, the repertoire was profiled, and TCRdb retains in-frame clones only, with some absent. D and trimming were read from the DNA, whereas the V and J calls and clone size are those reported in that table. The sample holds roughly 500,000 clones, 80% to 90% seen once. The receptor's source is a man younger than 30 with COVID-19, enrolled during active disease. Specimen: peripheral blood.

This CDR3 is CAWSGRTSGRAVGELFF. The CDR3 DNA sequence: TGTGCCTGGAGTGGCAGGACTAGCGGGAGGGCCGTCGGGGAGCTGTTTTTT. The chain is built from TRBV30 and TRBJ2-2, with 15 bases fitting TRBD2. The junction had 7 bases not matched to a gene; V was cut back by 1 base and J by 7 bases. The CDR3 has 17 amino acids. Germline V gene data show CDR1 as GTSNPN and CDR2 as SVGIG (reference sequence). Full variable domain (rest looked up from reference TRBV30 and TRBJ2-2): SQTIHQWPATLVQPVGSPLSLECTVEGTSNPNLYWYRQAAGRGLQLLFYSVGIGQISSEVPQNLSASRPQDRQFILSSKKLLLSDSGFYLCAWSGRTSGRAVGELFFGEGSRLTVL.